This T cell receptor beta chain was captured by sequencing in a study of neurological immune-mediated disorders. General study points: CDR3 amino acid sequences of expanded clones were not shared across subjects, a result suggesting private repertoires in all groups.

This CDR3 is 15 amino acids long. V gave up 4 bases and J gave up 5 bases, with 16 bases separating them. Germline V gene sequence: CDR1 PRHDT, CDR2 FYEKMQ (reference sequence). This clonotype occurred a few times. Its specificity is not known. The cDNA was produced through 5'RACE with 10-nucleotide random UMIs. Over 170 million TCR-beta sequences from 15-18 subjects came out of each sequencing run. One entry per CDR3 protein results from TCRdb running MiXCR on the 5' RACE reads. Of 50,000 to 70,000 distinct CDR3 sequences listed, roughly 13% were seen once; the top ten hold roughly a tenth. The chain combines TRBV13 with TRBJ2-3; perhaps TRBD2 as D (5 bases). Input material: PBMCs. The TCR originated in a woman aged 55-69 years with HTLV-1-associated myelopathy (HAM/TSP). CDR3 sequence (DNA): TGTGCCAGCAGCTCCCCGAGTTCCGCGGGAGATACGCAGTATTTT. It encodes CASSSPSSAGDTQYF. Using reference TRBV13 and TRBJ2-3 for the parts outside the CDR3, the full variable domain is AAGVIQSPRHLIKEKRETATLKCYPIPRHDTVYWYQQGPGQDPQFLISFYEKMQSDKGSIPDRFSAQQFSDYHSELNMSSLELGDSALYFCASSSPSSAGDTQYFGPGTRLTVL.